This T cell receptor beta chain was obtained from a study of T cells expressing NK-cell markers. Concerning this clonotype itself: Its antigen remains unknown.

UMI-tagged 5'RACE template switching yielded the TCR beta cDNA. With the 5' RACE reads reprocessed, TCRdb shows one record per CDR3 protein and no DNA. This sample lists about 150,000 distinct CDR3 sequences; its ten largest clones have 37%. General study points: In several donors, dominant clonotypes made up about 25-65% of CD3+CD56-NKG2C+ cells. Unclear, still, was the HCMV specificity of the expanded NKG2C+ T cell clones.

Sequences were obtained from blood T cells: a sorted CD56 or NKG2C T cell subset, CD4+ or CD8+ T cells, or bulk PBMC T cells (not recorded which). The source is a woman in her fifties or sixties in good health.

The CDR3 loop reads CASSSRSKSYEQYF. V and J are TRBV13 and TRBJ2-7. CDR3 size: 14 residues. Germline lookup yields CDR1 PRHDT and CDR2 FYEKMQ (reference sequence).